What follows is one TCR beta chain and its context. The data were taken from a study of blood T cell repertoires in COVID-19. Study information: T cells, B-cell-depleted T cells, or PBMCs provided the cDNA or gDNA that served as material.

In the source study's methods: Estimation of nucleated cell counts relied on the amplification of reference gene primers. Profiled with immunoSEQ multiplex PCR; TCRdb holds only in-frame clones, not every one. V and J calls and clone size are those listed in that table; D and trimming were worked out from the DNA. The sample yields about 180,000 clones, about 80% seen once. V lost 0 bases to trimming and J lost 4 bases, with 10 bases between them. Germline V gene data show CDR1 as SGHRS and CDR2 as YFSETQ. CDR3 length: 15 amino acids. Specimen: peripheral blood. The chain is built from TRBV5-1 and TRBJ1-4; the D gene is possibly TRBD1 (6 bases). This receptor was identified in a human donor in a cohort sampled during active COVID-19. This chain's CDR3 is CASSLVGRGNEKLFF. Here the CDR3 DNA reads TGCGCCAGCAGCTTGGTTGGCAGGGGTAATGAAAAACTGTTTTTT.